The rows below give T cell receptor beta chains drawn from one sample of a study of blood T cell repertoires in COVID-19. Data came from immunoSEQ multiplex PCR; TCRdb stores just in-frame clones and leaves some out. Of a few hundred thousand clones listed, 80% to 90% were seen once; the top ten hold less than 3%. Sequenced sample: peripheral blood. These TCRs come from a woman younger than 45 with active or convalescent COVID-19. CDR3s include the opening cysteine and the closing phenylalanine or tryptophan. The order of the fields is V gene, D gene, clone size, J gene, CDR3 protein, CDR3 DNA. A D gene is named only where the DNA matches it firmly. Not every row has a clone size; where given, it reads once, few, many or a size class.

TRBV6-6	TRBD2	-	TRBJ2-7	CASSTTSGGNSYEQYF	TGTGCCAGCAGCACCACTAGCGGGGGGAACTCCTACGAGCAGTACTTC
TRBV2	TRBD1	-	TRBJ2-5	CASVDRAETQYF	TGTGCCAGCGTCGACAGGGCTGAGACCCAGTACTTC
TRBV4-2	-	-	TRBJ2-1	CASSYRISDSYQNEQFF	TGTGCCAGCAGCTACCGAATTTCGGACTCCTACCAGAATGAGCAGTTCTTC
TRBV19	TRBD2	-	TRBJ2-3	CASSIGSGHTDTQYF	TGTGCCAGTAGTATAGGTAGCGGGCACACAGATACGCAGTATTTT
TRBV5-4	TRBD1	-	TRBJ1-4	CASSLNRGGEKLFF	TGTGCCAGCAGCTTAAACAGGGGTGGTGAAAAACTGTTTTTT
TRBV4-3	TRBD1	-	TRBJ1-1	CASSRKGQGLNTEAFF	TGCGCCAGCTCACGGAAGGGACAGGGATTGAACACTGAAGCTTTCTTT
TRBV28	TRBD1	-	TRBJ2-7	CASSDGQGYYEQYF	TGTGCCAGCAGCGACGGACAGGGATACTACGAGCAGTACTTC
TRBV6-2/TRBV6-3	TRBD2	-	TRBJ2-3	CASSLAVTDTQYF	TGTGCCAGCAGCCTAGCGGTCACAGATACGCAGTATTTT
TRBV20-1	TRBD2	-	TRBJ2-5	CSASIRGGRETQYF	TGCAGTGCTAGTATACGGGGGGGCCGGGAGACCCAGTACTTC
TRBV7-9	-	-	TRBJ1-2	CASSFIGEGYTF	TGTGCCAGCAGCTTCATCGGGGAAGGCTACACCTTC
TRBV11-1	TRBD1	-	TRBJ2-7	CASSPGRGPEQYF	TGTGCCAGCAGTCCGGGCAGGGGGCCCGAGCAGTACTTC
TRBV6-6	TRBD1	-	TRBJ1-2	CASSTGQGRYGYTF	TGTGCCAGCAGTACCGGACAGGGGAGATATGGCTACACCTTC
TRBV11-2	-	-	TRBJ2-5	CASGGAGETQYF	TGTGCCAGCGGGGGGGCGGGAGAGACCCAGTACTTC
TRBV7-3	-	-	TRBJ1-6	CASSFTGEAGSPLHF	TGTGCCAGCAGCTTTACCGGGGAAGCGGGATCACCCCTCCACTTT
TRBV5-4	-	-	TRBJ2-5	CASSFRGGETQYF	TGTGCCAGCAGCTTCAGGGGCGGAGAGACCCAGTACTTC
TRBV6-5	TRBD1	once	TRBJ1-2	CASSSAPGQGRGYTF	TGTGCCAGCAGTTCCGCCCCGGGACAGGGACGTGGCTACACCTTC
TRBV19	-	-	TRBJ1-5	CASSARGEASNQPQHF	TGTGCCAGTAGTGCACGGGGGGAGGCAAGCAATCAGCCCCAGCATTTT
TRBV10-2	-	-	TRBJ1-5	CASSESAQRGPQHF	TGCGCCAGCAGTGAGTCGGCCCAAAGGGGGCCCCAGCATTTT
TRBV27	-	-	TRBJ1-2	CASSFQEGGSYTF	TGTGCCAGCAGTTTCCAAGAGGGCGGGAGCTACACCTTC
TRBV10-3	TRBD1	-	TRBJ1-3	CAISEHPGTGSYSGNTIYF	TGTGCCATCAGTGAGCACCCGGGGACAGGGAGTTACTCTGGAAACACCATATATTTT
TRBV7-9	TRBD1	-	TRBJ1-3	CASSPDRRKNTIYF	TGTGCCAGCAGCCCGGACAGGCGGAAAAACACCATATATTTT
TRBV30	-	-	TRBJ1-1	CAWSEGGEAFF	TGTGCCTGGAGTGAGGGAGGAGAAGCTTTCTTT
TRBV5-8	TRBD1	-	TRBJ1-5	CASSPGQGNNLGQPQHF	TGTGCCAGCAGCCCCGGACAGGGCAATAATTTAGGGCAGCCCCAGCATTTT
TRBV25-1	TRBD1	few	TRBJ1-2	CASSEYGGGVGYGYTF	TGTGCCAGCAGTGAATACGGAGGGGGCGTCGGCTATGGCTACACCTTC
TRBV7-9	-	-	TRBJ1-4	CASSVQVNEKLFF	TGTGCCAGCAGCGTACAGGTTAATGAAAAACTGTTTTTT
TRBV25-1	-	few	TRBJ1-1	CASSEFQNTEAFF	TGTGCCAGCAGTGAATTCCAGAACACTGAAGCTTTCTTT
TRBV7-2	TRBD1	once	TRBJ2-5	CASSFHRDRVTQETQYF	TGTGCCAGCAGTTTTCACCGGGACAGGGTCACCCAAGAGACCCAGTACTTC
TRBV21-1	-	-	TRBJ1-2	CASSKPVSGQGLYGYTF	TGTGCCAGCAGCAAACCCGTTTCTGGACAGGGGCTCTATGGCTACACCTTC
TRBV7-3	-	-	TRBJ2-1	CASSFSRVNNEQFF	TGTGCCAGCAGCTTCTCGCGGGTCAACAATGAGCAGTTCTTC
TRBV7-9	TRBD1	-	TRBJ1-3	CASSRVTGGLYSGNTIYF	TGTGCCAGCAGCCGCGTTACAGGGGGGCTGTACTCTGGAAACACCATATATTTT
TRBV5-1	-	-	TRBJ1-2	CASSLRGDGYTF	TGCGCCAGCAGCTTGCGGGGAGATGGCTACACCTTC
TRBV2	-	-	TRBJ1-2	CASSEQNYGYTF	TGTGCCAGCAGTGAGCAGAACTATGGCTACACCTTC
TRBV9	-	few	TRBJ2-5	CASSVDRGTRETQYF	TGTGCCAGCAGCGTAGATCGGGGAACGAGGGAGACCCAGTACTTC
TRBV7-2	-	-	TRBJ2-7	CASSLGSSSRESYEQYF	TGTGCCAGCAGCTTAGGGTCGTCTAGTAGGGAGTCCTACGAGCAGTACTTC
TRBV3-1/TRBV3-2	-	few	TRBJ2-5	CASSQEGWALGTQYF	TGTGCCAGCAGCCAGGAGGGGTGGGCCCTGGGGACCCAGTACTTC
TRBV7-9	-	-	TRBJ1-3	CASSSGSGNTIYF	TGTGCCAGCAGCTCAGGCTCTGGAAACACCATATATTTT
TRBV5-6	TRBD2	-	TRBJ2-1	CASSPSLAGGHLAYNEQFF	TGTGCCAGCAGCCCGTCCCTAGCGGGGGGCCACCTCGCCTACAATGAGCAGTTCTTC
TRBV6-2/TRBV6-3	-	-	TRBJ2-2	CASSYGTPTGELFF	TGTGCCAGCAGTTACGGGACTCCCACCGGGGAGCTGTTTTTT
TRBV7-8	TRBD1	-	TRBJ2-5	CAVLGQTQGETQYF	TGTGCCGTCCTGGGACAGACCCAGGGAGAGACCCAGTACTTC
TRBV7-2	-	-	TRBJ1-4	CASSFLLVSEKLFF	TGTGCCAGCAGCTTTTTACTCGTTTCGGAAAAACTGTTTTTT
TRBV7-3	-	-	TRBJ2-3	CASSKTRSADTQYF	TGTGCCAGCAGCAAGACTAGAAGCGCAGATACGCAGTATTTT
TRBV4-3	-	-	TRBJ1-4	CASSQDRQGRNEKLFF	TGCGCCAGCAGCCAAGATCGCCAGGGCCGAAATGAAAAACTGTTTTTT
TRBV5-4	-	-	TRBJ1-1	CASSLGSDSEAFF	TGTGCCAGCAGCTTGGGCAGCGATAGTGAAGCTTTCTTT
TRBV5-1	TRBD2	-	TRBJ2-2	CASSLVSGGTGELFF	TGCGCCAGCAGCTTGGTTAGCGGGGGGACCGGGGAGCTGTTTTTT
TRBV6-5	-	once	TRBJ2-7	CASSPNTYEQYF	TGTGCCAGCAGTCCGAATACTTACGAGCAGTACTTC
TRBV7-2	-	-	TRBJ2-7	CASSQSGPNGEQYF	TGTGCCAGCAGCCAGTCAGGGCCCAATGGGGAGCAGTACTTC
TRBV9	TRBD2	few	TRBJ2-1	CASSSRPLAGGTNEQFF	TGTGCCAGCAGCTCTCGACCCCTAGCGGGGGGCACCAATGAGCAGTTCTTC
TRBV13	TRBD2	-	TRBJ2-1	CASSPSGGALDEQFF	TGTGCCAGCAGCCCCAGCGGGGGGGCCCTTGATGAGCAGTTCTTC
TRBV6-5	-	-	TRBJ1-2	CATAGAYGYTF	TGTGCCACCGCCGGAGCCTATGGCTACACCTTC
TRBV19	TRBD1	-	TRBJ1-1	CASSVRDSSEAFF	TGTGCCAGTAGTGTCCGGGACAGCAGTGAAGCTTTCTTT
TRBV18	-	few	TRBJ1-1	CASSQQGTTEAFF	TGTGCCAGCTCGCAGCAGGGTACCACTGAAGCTTTCTTT
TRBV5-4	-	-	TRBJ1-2	CASSLEGVRGNYGYTF	TGTGCCAGCAGCTTGGAGGGGGTCAGGGGCAACTATGGCTACACCTTC
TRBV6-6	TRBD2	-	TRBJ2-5	CASKIAGQETQYF	TGTGCCAGCAAAATAGCGGGGCAAGAGACCCAGTACTTC